The 10 T cell receptor beta chains reported below all come from one sample, sequenced in a study of shared clonotypes between healthy human individuals. Data came from immunoSEQ multiplex PCR; TCRdb stores just in-frame clones and leaves some out. The table shows more than 2 million clones, with around 95% occurring only once. The specimen was naive CD4+ T cells sorted from blood. Subset given: CD45RA+ positively selected. All receptors come from a man aged 18 to 30 in good health.

V is TRBV2 and J is TRBJ2-2; D is unclear. V was cut by 6 bases and J by 7 bases, with 9 bases left in between. The CDR3 consists of 12 residues. Looked up from germline, CDR1 is SNHLY and CDR2 is FYNNEI. The DNA for the CDR3 is TGTGCCAGCAGGAAGGGTATCGGGGAGCTGTTTTTT. Translated: CASRKGIGELFF.

This chain links TRBV19 with TRBJ1-3, with D possibly TRBD1 on 6 matching bases. The CDR3 has 16 residues. The V gene's germline CDR1 is LNHDA and CDR2 SQIVND (reference sequence). Trimming cost V 5 bases and J 0 bases, with 14 bases left between them. Here the CDR3 DNA reads TGTGCCAGTAGTCGGGGGACAACTAGCTCTGGAAACACCATATATTTT. Translated: CASSRGTTSSGNTIYF.

As regards this clone: This sample also contains other DNA sequences that code for the same CDR3. The rearrangement links TRBV6-5 to TRBJ2-7; D is possibly TRBD1 (6 bases). CDR1 MNHEY and CDR2 SVGAGI come from the germline V gene. The germline V and J ends were trimmed by 6 bases and 2 bases, with 11 bases remaining between them. The CDR3 sequence is 13 residues long. Here the CDR3 reads CASRNRATYEQYF. The CDR3 DNA reads TGTGCCAGCAGAAACAGGGCTACCTACGAGCAGTACTTC.

V is TRBV4-2 and J is TRBJ1-2, with TRBD1 matching over 7 bases. The germline V gene has CDR1 LGHNA and CDR2 YNFKEQ. The CDR3 length is 15 residues. J was trimmed by 6 bases and V by 5 bases; bases with no gene match: 12. The CDR3 DNA is TGTGCCAGCAGCTACTCCGACAGGGAGTTCAATGGCTACACCTTC. This codes for CASSYSDREFNGYTF.

The rearrangement links TRBV5-1 to TRBJ1-4; TRBD1 matches 9 bases. The J segment lost 14 bases and the V segment lost 4 bases, leaving 12 bases of the junction unmatched. In germline, CDR1 is SGHRS, CDR2 YFSETQ. The CDR3 extends over 14 amino acids. For the CDR3, the DNA is TGCGCCAGCAGCATCAGGACAGGGGCGCAGCAGCTGTTTTTT. It specifies CASSIRTGAQQLFF.

In DNA form, the CDR3 reads TGTGCCAGCTTACGGACACCCAGGTACGAGCAGTACTTC. Its protein is CASLRTPRYEQYF. The chain uses TRBV9 and TRBJ2-7; tentative D call: TRBD1 (5 bases). Germline-derived CDR1 and CDR2 are SGDLS and YYNGEE. Trimming pared 7 bases from V and 4 bases from J, leaving 15 bases between. The CDR3 spans 13 residues. The full variable domain, rest sourced from reference TRBV9 and TRBJ2-7, is DSGVTQTPKHLITATGQRVTLRCSPRSGDLSVYWYQQSLDQGLQFLIQYYNGEERAKGNILERFSAQQFPDLHSELNLSSLELGDSALYFCASLRTPRYEQYFGPGTRLTVT.

The J gene is TRBJ1-5, the V gene TRBV6-6; maybe TRBD1 (6 bases). Germline V lookup: CDR1 MNHNY, CDR2 SVGAGI (reference sequence). CDR3 length: 14 residues. Trimming removed 7 bases from V and 6 bases from J, with 16 bases in between. The CDR3 region is CASIEGGVGQPQHF. CDR3 nucleotide sequence: TGTGCCAGCATCGAAGGGGGAGTGGGTCAGCCCCAGCATTTT.

This chain joins TRBV2 and TRBJ1-1, with D unclear. This CDR3 spans 14 amino acids. CDR1 is SNHLY and CDR2 is FYNNEI in the germline V gene. V lost 7 bases, J lost 1 base, and 13 bases lay in between. CDR3 sequence: CASIARGTNTEAFF. CDR3 sequence (DNA): TGTGCCAGCATCGCACGGGGAACGAACACTGAAGCTTTCTTT.

This clone was seen more than once but under ten times. CDR3 residues: CATGVGRYNSPLHF. DNA for the CDR3: TGTGCCACGGGGGTGGGGAGGTATAATTCACCCCTCCACTTT. The chain has TRBV6-5 and TRBJ1-6, with D tentatively TRBD1 (5 bases). From germline, CDR1 is MNHEY and CDR2 SVGAGI. The germline V and J ends were trimmed by 10 bases and 4 bases, with 14 bases remaining between them. The CDR3 spans 14 residues.

The chain uses TRBV9 and TRBJ2-7; TRBD2 matches 13 bases. Trimming at V came to 2 bases and at J to 3 bases, leaving 8 bases not matched to a gene. The germline V gene has CDR1 SGDLS and CDR2 YYNGEE. The CDR3 runs to 17 residues. The CDR3: CASSVDTSGRDGYEQYF. CDR3 bases: TGTGCCAGCAGCGTTGACACTAGCGGGAGGGATGGCTACGAGCAGTACTTC.